The following is a T cell receptor (beta chain) sequence with its context. Once RNA had been extracted, it was reverse transcribed into cDNA to act as the sequencing template. The method was immunoSEQ multiplex PCR; TCRdb's version includes in-frame clones alone and lacks a portion of them. The sample has 180,000 or so clones, more than 60% seen once. The CDR3 covers 16 residues. V dropped 4 bases and J dropped 1 base, with 16 bases sitting between them. Germline V gene data show CDR1 as MNHEY and CDR2 as SMNVEV (reference sequence). The data are from a study of CD8+ T cells in alopecia areata. This clonotype was sampled from a human donor with alopecia areata. V and J are TRBV27 and TRBJ1-2; possibly TRBD1 for D (5 bases). This specimen consisted of CD4+ T cells sorted from blood, obtained at week 0. CDR3 protein: CASSSLLLGGNYGYTF. The CDR3 DNA sequence: TGTGCCAGCAGTTCCTTACTATTGGGGGGTAACTATGGCTACACCTTC.